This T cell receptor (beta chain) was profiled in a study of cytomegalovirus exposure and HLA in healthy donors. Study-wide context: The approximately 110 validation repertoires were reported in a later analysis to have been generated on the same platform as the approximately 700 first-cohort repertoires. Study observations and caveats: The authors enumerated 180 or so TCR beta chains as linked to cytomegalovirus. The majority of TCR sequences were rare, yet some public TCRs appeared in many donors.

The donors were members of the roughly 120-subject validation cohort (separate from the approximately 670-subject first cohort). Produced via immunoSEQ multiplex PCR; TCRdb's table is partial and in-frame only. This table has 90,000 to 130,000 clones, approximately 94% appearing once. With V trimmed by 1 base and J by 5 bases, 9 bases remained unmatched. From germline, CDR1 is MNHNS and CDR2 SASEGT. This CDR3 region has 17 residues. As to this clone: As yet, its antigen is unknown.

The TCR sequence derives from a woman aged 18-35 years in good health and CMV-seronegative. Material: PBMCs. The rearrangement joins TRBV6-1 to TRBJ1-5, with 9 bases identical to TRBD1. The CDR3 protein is CASSEGLPGTGYQPQHF. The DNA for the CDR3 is TGTGCCAGCAGTGAAGGCCTACCCGGGACAGGGTATCAGCCCCAGCATTTT.